The T cell receptor beta chain under discussion was sequenced for a study of blood T cells in healthy people across ages. A second about 6 to 12 cycle PCR used barcoded and J-beta primers. TCRdb analysed the 5' RACE reads with MiXCR anew, one entry per CDR3 protein. The sample records around 1,500,000 distinct CDR3 sequences, 28% being singletons. The table lists this clonotype with a few counts. The source of this sequence is a woman aged 25 to 39 in good health. Input material: blood.

DNA for the CDR3: TGTGCCATCAGCTTTGGTCGTACTAGCGGGAGCAATGAGCAGTTCTTC. It codes for CAISFGRTSGSNEQFF. The chain uses TRBV10-3 and TRBJ2-1; 11 positions agree with TRBD2. The CDR3 loop spans 16 amino acids. Trimming removed 6 bases from V and 6 bases from J; junction bases left unmatched: 10. In germline, CDR1 is ENHRY, CDR2 SYGVKD.